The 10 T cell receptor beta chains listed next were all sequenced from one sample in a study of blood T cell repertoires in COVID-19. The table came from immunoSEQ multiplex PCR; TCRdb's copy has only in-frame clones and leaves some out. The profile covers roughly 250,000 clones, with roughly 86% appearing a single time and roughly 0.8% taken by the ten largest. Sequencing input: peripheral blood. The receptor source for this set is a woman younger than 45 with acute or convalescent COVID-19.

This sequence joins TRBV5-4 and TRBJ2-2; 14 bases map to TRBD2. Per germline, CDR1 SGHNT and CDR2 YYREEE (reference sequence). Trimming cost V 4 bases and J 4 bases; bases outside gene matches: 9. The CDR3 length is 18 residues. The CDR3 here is CASSPGLAGVPSTGELFF. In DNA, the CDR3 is TGTGCCAGCAGCCCGGGACTAGCGGGAGTCCCTTCCACCGGGGAGCTGTTTTTT.

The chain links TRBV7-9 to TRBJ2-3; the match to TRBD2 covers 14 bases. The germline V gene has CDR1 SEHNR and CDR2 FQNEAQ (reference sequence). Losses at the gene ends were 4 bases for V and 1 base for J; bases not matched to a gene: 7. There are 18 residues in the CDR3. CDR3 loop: CASSSGLAGVRGTDTQYF. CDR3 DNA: TGTGCCAGCAGCTCGGGACTAGCGGGAGTTCGGGGCACAGATACGCAGTATTTT.

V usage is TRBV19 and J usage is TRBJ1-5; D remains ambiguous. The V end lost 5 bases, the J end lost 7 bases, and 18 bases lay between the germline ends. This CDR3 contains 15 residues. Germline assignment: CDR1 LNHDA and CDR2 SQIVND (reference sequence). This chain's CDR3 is CASSPPDLGHQPQHF. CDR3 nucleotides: TGTGCCAGTAGTCCCCCGGATCTGGGCCACCAGCCCCAGCATTTT.

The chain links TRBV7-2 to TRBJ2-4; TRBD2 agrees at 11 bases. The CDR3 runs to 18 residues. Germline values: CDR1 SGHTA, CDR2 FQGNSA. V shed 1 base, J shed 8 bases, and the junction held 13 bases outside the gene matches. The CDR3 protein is CASSLVGLAGGRWDIQYF. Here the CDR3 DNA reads TGTGCCAGCAGCTTAGTGGGCCTAGCGGGAGGCCGGTGGGACATTCAGTACTTC.

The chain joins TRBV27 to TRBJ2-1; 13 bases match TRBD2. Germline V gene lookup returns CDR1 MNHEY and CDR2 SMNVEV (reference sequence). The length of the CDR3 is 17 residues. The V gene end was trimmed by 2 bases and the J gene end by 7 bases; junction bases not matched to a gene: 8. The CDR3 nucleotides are TGTGCCAGCAGTTTACGCCGACTAGCGGGAGGTGGAAATGAGCAGTTCTTC. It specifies CASSLRRLAGGGNEQFF.

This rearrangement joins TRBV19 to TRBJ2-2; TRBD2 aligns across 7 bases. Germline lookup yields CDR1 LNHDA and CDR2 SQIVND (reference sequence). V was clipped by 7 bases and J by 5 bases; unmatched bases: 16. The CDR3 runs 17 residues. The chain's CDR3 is CASIPNHGGGPTGELFF. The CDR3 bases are TGTGCCAGTATCCCCAATCATGGGGGAGGGCCTACCGGGGAGCTGTTTTTT.

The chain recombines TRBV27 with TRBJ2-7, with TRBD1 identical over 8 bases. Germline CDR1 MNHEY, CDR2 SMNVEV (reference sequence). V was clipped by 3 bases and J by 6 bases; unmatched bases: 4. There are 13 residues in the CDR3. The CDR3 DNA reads TGTGCCAGCAGTTTTCAGACAGGGGTCGAGCAGTACTTC. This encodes CASSFQTGVEQYF.

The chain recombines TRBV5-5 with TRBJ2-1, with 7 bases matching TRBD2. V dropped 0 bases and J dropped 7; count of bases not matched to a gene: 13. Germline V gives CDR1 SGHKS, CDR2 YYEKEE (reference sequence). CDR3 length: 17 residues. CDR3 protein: CASSLVAGAGAGNEQFF. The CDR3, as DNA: TGTGCCAGCAGCTTGGTGGCTGGTGCGGGAGCGGGGAATGAGCAGTTCTTC.

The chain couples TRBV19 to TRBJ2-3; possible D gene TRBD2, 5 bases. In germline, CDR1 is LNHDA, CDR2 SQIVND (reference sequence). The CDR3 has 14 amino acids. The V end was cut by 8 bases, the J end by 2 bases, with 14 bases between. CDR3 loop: CASSGGLYTDTQYF. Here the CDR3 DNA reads TGTGCCAGTTCCGGAGGACTCTACACAGATACGCAGTATTTT.

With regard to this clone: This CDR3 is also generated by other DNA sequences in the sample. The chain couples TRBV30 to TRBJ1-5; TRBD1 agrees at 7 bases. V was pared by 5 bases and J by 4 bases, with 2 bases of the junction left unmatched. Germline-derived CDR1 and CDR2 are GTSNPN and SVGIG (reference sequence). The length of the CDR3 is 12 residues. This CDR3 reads CAWDRENQPQHF. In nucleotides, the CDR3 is TGTGCCTGGGACAGGGAAAATCAGCCCCAGCATTTT.